Below, one T cell receptor (beta chain) is given with its context. The sample is drawn from a study of blood T cell repertoires in COVID-19. As for the study in general: Nucleic acid was either cDNA or gDNA, and it came from T cells, B-cell-depleted T cells, or PBMCs.

Followed longitudinally, the Seattle patients had been enrolled during active infection. Germline assignment: CDR1 MGHDK and CDR2 SYGVNS. This CDR3 has 13 amino acids. The trim removed 8 bases at V and 9 bases at J, leaving 11 bases unmatched. In the authors' workflow: From reference gene primer amplification, estimates of nucleated cell counts were derived. The data were produced by immunoSEQ multiplex PCR, yet TCRdb's version contains in-frame clones alone and is incomplete. The V and J calls and clone size are taken from that table; D and trimming were inferred from the DNA. The profile covers around 76,000 clones, with about 80% appearing a single time and approximately 7% taken by the ten largest.

The receptor's source is a man under 40 with COVID-19, enrolled during active disease. The V gene is TRBV25-1, the J gene TRBJ2-3; 7 bases are shared with TRBD1. Sequencing was done on a sample of peripheral blood. CDR3 DNA: TGTGCCAGCTTACAGGGGCCGCCGGGCACGCAGTATTTT. This encodes CASLQGPPGTQYF.